This T cell receptor beta chain was recovered during a study of blood T cells in healthy people across ages. The use of a sample-barcoded 5' primer and a J-beta primer mix characterized a second PCR of about 6 to 11 cycles. TCRdb re-analysed the 5' RACE reads in MiXCR, keeping a single row per CDR3 protein. The table lists 1.5 million to 2 million distinct CDR3 sequences, about 31% of them singletons. Only a few counts were recorded for this clonotype. The germline gives CDR1 MGHRA, CDR2 YSYEKL. The CDR3 loop spans 16 amino acids. J lost 5 bases, V lost 3 bases, and 13 bases had no gene match. The V call is TRBV4-1, the J call TRBJ2-7; TRBD2 agrees at 7 bases. Sequencing input: blood. The sequence came from a woman in her 30s in good health. CDR3 region: CASSQGRPGGAHEQYF. CDR3 sequence (DNA): TGCGCCAGCAGCCAGGGTCGGCCGGGGGGTGCCCACGAGCAGTACTTC.